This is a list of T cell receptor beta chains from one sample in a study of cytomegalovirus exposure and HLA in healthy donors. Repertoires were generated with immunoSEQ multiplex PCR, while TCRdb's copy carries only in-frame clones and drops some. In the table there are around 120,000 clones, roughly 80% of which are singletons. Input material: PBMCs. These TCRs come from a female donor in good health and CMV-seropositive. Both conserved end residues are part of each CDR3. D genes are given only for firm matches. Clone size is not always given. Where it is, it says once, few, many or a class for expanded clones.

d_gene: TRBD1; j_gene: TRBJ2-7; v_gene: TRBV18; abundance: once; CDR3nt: TGTGCCAGCTCACCAAATATGCAGGGGGCGGCGGGTCTCTACGAGCAGTACTTC; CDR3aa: CASSPNMQGAAGLYEQYF
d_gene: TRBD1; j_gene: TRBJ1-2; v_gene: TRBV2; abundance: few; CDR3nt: TGTGCCAGCAGGACAGGGGGATATTATGGCTACACCTTC; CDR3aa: CASRTGGYYGYTF
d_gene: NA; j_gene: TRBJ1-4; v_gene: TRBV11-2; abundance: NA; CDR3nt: TGTGCCAGCAGCTTAGAGCGGTGGGCAGGGGAAGCGACTAATGAAAAACTGTTTTTT; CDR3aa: CASSLERWAGEATNEKLFF
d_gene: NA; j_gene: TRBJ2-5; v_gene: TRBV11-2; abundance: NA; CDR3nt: TGTGCCAGCAGCCCGCCTACTCGAGGGACCCAGTACTTC; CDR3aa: CASSPPTRGTQYF
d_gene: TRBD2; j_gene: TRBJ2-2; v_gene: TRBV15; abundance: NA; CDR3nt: TGTGCCACCAGCAGGCGAGACGGCAGCGGGGGCATTAACACCGGGGAGCTGTTTTTT; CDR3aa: CATSRRDGSGGINTGELFF
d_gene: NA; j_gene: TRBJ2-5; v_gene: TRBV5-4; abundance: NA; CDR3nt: TGTGCCAGCAGCTTGGCTCCAGGGGAGGAGACCCAGTACTTC; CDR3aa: CASSLAPGEETQYF
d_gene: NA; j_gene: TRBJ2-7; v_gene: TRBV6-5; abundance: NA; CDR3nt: TGTGCCAGCAGTCGTTCAGGGGTACCCTACGAGCAGTACTTC; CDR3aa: CASSRSGVPYEQYF
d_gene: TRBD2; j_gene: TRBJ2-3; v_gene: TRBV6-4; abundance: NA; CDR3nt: TGTGCCAGCAGTGACGGCGGGGGGGCCACAGATACGCAGTATTTT; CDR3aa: CASSDGGGATDTQYF
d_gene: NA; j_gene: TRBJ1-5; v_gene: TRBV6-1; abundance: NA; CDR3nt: TGTGCCAGCAGTGAAGTCGGCGGAGGGGCAAATCAGCCCCAGCATTTT; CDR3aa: CASSEVGGGANQPQHF
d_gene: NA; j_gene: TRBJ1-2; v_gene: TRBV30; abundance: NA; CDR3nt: TGTGCCTGGAGTGTAGATTCAGGGCTCTACTGCGGCTACACCTTC; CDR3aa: CAWSVDSGLYCGYTF
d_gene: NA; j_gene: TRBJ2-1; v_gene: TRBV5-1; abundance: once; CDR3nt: TGCGCCAGCAGCTCCGACACATCTTCCTACAATGAGCAGTTCTTC; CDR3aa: CASSSDTSSYNEQFF
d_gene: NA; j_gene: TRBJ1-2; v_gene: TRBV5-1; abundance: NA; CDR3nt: TGCGCCAGCAGCGAACAGGGCGCGTATGGCTACACCTTC; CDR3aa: CASSEQGAYGYTF
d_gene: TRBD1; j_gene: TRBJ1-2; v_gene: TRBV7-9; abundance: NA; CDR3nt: TGTGCCAGCAGCTCGACAGGGAACCATGGCTACACCTTC; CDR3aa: CASSSTGNHGYTF
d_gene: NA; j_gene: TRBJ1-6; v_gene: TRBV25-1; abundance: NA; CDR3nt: TGTGCCAGCAGACAGGAACTTTATAATTCACCCCTCCACTTT; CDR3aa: CASRQELYNSPLHF
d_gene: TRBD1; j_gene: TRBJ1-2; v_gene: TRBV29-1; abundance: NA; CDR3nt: TGCAGCGTTGACAGGGGGCAGTTTGGCTACACCTTC; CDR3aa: CSVDRGQFGYTF
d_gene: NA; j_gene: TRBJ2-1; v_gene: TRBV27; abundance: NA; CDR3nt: TGTGCCAGCAAACTAGCCGGCTCCTACAATGAGCAGTTCTTC; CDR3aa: CASKLAGSYNEQFF
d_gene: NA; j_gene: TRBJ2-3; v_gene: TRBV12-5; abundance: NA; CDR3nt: TGTGCTAGTGGTTTCCAGCGTACAGATACGCAGTATTTT; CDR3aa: CASGFQRTDTQYF
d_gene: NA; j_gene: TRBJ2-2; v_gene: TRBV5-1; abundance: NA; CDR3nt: TGCGCCAGCGCTAGAGGGTCGAGCACCGGGGAGCTGTTTTTT; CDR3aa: CASARGSSTGELFF
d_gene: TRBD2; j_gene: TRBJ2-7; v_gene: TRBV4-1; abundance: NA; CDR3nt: TGCGCCAGCAGCCAAGGATCGACTAGCGGGATCGCTCGCTACGAGCAGTACTTC; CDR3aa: CASSQGSTSGIARYEQYF
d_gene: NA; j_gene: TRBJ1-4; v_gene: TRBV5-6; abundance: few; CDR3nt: TGTGCCAGCAGCTCCGTCTCCAGGGCCCCTAATGAAAAACTGTTTTTT; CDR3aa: CASSSVSRAPNEKLFF
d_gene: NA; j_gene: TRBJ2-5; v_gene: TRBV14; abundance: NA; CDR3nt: TGTGCCAGCAGCCGGATACGGGGGGCCCTGTACCAAGAGACCCAGTACTTC; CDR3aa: CASSRIRGALYQETQYF
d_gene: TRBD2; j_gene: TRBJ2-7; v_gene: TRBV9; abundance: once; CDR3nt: TGTGCCAGCAGCGCTTCTCCGGGGGGAGACTTTGGTAACGAGCAGTACTTC; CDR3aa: CASSASPGGDFGNEQYF
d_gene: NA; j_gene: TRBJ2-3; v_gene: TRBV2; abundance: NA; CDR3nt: TGTGCCAGCAGTGAAACCAGTACAGATACGCAGTATTTT; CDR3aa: CASSETSTDTQYF
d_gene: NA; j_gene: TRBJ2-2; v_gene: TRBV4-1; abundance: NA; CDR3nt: TGCGCCAGCAGGCTATACGTTTCCAACACCGGGGAGCTGTTTTTT; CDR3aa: CASRLYVSNTGELFF
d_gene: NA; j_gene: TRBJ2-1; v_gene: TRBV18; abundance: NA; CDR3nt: TGTGCCAGCTCACCAGGGGAGTACAATGAGCAGTTCTTC; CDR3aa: CASSPGEYNEQFF
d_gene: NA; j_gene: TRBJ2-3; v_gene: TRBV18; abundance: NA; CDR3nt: TGTGCCAGCTCACCAGAGGATACGCAGTATTTT; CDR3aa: CASSPEDTQYF
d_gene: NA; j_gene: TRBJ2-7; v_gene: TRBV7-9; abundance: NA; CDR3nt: TGTTCCAGCAGCTCGCTTCAGGCCCACGAGCAGTACTTC; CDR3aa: CSSSSLQAHEQYF
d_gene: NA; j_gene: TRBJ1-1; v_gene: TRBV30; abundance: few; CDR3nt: TGTGCCTGGAGCCGGGACTACACTGAAGCTTTCTTT; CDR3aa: CAWSRDYTEAFF
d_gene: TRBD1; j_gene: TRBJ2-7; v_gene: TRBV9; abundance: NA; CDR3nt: TGTGCCAGCAGCCCTAAGGGACAGGGGGACTACGAGCAGTACTTC; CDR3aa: CASSPKGQGDYEQYF
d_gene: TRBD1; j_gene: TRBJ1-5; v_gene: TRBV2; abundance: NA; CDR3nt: TGTGCCAGCAGTCGGGACAGGGAGAATCAGCCCCAGCATTTT; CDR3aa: CASSRDRENQPQHF
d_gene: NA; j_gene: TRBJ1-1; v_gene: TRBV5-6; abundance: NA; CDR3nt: TGTGCCAGCAGCCTCATAGGGGACACTGAAGCTTTCTTT; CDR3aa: CASSLIGDTEAFF
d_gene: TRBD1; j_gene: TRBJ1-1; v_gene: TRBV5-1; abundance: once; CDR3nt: TGCGCCAGCAGTACCGGGACAGGAGCTCCCAACACTGAAGCTTTCTTT; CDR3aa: CASSTGTGAPNTEAFF
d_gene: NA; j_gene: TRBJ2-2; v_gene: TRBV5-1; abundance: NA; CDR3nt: TGCGCCAGCAGCCCTCGCCGACAGGTTGGGAACACCGGGGAGCTGTTTTTT; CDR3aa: CASSPRRQVGNTGELFF
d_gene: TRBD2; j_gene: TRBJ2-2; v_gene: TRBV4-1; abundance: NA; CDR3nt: TGCGCCAGCAGCCAAGACCAGCGGGGGGGTAACACCGGGGAGCTGTTTTTT; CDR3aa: CASSQDQRGGNTGELFF
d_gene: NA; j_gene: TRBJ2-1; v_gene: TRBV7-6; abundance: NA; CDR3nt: TGTGCCAGCAGCCCTAGCCCCCATGAGCAGTTCTTC; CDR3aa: CASSPSPHEQFF
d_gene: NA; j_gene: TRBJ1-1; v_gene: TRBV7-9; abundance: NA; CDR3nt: TGTGCCAGCAGCTTCGGGGACACTGAAGCTTTCTTT; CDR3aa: CASSFGDTEAFF
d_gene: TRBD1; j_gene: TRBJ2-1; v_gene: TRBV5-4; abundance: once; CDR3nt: TGTGCCAGCAGCTTGCCCGGGGACAGGGGCAATGAGCAGTTCTTC; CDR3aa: CASSLPGDRGNEQFF
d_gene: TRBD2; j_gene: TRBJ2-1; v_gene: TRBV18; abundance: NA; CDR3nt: TGTGCCAGCTCACTTTCCGGACTAGCGGGGTTCCATGAGCAGTTCTTC; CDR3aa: CASSLSGLAGFHEQFF
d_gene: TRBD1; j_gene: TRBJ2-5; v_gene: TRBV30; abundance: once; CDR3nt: TGTGCCTGGAGCGCGGACAGGGGGCTGGAGACCCAGTACTTC; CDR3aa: CAWSADRGLETQYF
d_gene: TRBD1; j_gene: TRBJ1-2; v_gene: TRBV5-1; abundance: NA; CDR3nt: TGCGCCAGCAGCTCAGGACAGGGGGTAGGGTATGGCTACACCTTC; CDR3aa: CASSSGQGVGYGYTF
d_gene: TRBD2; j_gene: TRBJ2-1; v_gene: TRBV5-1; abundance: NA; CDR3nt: TGCGCCAGCAGCTGGGGCAGGACTAGCGGGGGACTCTCCTACAATGAGCAGTTCTTC; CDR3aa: CASSWGRTSGGLSYNEQFF
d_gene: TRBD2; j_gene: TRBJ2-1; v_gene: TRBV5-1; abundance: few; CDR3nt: TGCGCCAGCAGCTTGGACGGACTAGCTGGGGATGAGCAGTTCTTC; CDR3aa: CASSLDGLAGDEQFF
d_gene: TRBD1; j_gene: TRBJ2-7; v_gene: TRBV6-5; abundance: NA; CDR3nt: TGTGCCAGCAGCCCCCGAGACAGGGGTTCCTACGAGCAGTACTTC; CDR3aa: CASSPRDRGSYEQYF
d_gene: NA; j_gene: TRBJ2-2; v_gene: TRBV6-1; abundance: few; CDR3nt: TGTGCCAGCAGTGAAACTTGGGGAGCGGGGGAGCTGTTTTTT; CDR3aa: CASSETWGAGELFF
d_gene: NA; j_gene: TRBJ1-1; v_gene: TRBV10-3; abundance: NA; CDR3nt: TGTGCCATCACGGGGGTTAGCACTGAAGCTTTCTTT; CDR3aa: CAITGVSTEAFF
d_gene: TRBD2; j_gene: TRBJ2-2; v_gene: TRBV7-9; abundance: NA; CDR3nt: TGTGCCAGCAGCTTCATCATGTTGACTAGCCCCATTGGCGGGGAGCTGTTTTTT; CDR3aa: CASSFIMLTSPIGGELFF
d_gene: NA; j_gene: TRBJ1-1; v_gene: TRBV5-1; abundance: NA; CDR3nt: TGCGCCAGCAGCTTGGAAGGGGCGCGCGGCACTGAAGCTTTCTTT; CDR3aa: CASSLEGARGTEAFF
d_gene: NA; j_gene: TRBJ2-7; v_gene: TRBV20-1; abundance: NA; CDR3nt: TGCAGTGCTCGAGGAGCCTACGAGCAGTACTTC; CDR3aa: CSARGAYEQYF
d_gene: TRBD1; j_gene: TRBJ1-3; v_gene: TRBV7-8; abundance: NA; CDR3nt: TGTGCCAGCAGCCGAGGACAGGGCAATGGAAACACCATATATTTT; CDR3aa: CASSRGQGNGNTIYF
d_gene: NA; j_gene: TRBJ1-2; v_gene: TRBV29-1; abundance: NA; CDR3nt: TGCAGCGTTGGAGAGGGAGCAGGCTACACCTTC; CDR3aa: CSVGEGAGYTF
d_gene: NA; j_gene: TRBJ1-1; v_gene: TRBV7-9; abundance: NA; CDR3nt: TGTGCCAGCAGCTACCAGAACCAGGGCGGTTTCTTT; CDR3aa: CASSYQNQGGFF
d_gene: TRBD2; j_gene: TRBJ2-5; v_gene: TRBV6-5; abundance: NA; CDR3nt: TGTGCCAGCAGTTACGGCGGGGGGTTATGGGAGACCCAGTACTTC; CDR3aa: CASSYGGGLWETQYF
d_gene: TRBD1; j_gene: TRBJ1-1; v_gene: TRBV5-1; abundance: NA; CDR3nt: TGCGCCAGCAGCTCCGGGACAGGCGACACTGAAGCTTTCTTT; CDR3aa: CASSSGTGDTEAFF
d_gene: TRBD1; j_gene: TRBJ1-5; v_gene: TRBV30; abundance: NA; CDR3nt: TGTGCCTGGGACAGGGGTGGCAATCAGCCCCAGCATTTT; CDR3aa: CAWDRGGNQPQHF
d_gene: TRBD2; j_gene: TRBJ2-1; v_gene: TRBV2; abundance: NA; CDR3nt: TGTGCCAGCCGGCCGCTAGCGGGGGACTACAATGAGCAGTTCTTC; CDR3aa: CASRPLAGDYNEQFF